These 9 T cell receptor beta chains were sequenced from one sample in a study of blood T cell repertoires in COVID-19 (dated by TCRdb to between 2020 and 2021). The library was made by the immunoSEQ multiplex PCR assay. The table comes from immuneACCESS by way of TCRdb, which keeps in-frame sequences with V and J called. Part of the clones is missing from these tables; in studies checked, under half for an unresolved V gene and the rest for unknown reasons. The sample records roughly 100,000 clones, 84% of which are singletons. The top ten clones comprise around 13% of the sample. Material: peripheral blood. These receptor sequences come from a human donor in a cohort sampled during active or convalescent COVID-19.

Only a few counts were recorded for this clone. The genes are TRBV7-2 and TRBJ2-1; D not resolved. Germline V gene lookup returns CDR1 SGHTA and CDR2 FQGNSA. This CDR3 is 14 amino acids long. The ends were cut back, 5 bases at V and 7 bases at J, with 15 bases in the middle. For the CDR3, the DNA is TGTGCCAGCAGCCCGACGGCAGGCTCTAATGAGCAGTTCTTC. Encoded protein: CASSPTAGSNEQFF.

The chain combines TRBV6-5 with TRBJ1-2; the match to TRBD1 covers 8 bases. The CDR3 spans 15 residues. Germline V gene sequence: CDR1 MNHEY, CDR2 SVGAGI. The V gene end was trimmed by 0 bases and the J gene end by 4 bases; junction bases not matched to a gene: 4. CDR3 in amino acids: CASSYSRDRIYGYTF. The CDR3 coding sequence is TGTGCCAGCAGTTACTCGAGGGACAGGATCTATGGCTACACCTTC.

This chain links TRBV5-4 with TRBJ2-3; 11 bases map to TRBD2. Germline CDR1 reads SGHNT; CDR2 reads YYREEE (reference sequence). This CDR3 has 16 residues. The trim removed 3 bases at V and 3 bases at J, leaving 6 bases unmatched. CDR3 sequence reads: CASSWLLAGVTDTQYF. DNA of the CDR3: TGTGCCAGCAGCTGGTTACTAGCGGGGGTGACAGATACGCAGTATTTT.

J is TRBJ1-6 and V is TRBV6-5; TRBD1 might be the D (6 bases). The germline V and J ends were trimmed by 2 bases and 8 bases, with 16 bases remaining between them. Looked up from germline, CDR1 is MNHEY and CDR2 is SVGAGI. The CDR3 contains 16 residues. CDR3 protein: CASSYRSGRGYSPLHF. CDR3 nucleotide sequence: TGTGCCAGCAGTTACAGGTCGGGCAGGGGATATTCACCCCTCCACTTT.

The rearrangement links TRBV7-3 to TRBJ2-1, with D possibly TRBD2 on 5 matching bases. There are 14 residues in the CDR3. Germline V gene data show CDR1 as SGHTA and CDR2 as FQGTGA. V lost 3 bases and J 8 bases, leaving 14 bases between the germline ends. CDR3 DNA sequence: TGTGCCAGCAGCTTCACCTTAAGGACTGATGAGCAGTTCTTC. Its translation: CASSFTLRTDEQFF.

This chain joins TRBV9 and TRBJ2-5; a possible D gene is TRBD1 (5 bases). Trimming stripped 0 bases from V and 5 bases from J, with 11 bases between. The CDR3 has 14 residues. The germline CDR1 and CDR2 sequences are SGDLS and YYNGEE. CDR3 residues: CASSVALDTETQYF. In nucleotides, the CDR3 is TGTGCCAGCAGCGTAGCTTTGGACACCGAGACCCAGTACTTC. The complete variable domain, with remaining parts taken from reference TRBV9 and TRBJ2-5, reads DSGVTQTPKHLITATGQRVTLRCSPRSGDLSVYWYQQSLDQGLQFLIQYYNGEERAKGNILERFSAQQFPDLHSELNLSSLELGDSALYFCASSVALDTETQYFGPGTRLLVL.

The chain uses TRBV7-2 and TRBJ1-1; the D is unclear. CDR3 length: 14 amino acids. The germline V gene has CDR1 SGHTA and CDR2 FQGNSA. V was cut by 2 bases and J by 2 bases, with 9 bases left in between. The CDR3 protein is CASSLSSGNTEAFF. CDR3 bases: TGTGCCAGCAGCTTAAGTTCGGGAAACACTGAAGCTTTCTTT.

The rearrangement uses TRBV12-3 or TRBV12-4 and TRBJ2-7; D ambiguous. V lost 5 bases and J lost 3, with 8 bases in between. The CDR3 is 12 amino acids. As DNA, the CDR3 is TGTGCCAGCAGTCCCGGCGGCTACGAGCAGTACTTC. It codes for CASSPGGYEQYF.

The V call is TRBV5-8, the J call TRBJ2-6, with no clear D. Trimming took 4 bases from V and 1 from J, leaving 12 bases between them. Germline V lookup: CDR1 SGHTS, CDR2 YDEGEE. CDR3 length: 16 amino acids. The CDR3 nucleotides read TGTGCCAGCAGCCGTACCCGACTTTCTGGGGCCAACGTCCTGACTTTC. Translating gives CASSRTRLSGANVLTF. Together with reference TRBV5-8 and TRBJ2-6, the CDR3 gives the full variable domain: EAGVTQSPTHLIKTRGQQATLRCSPISGHTSVYWYQQALGLGLQFLLWYDEGEERNRGNFPPRFSGRQFPNYSSELNVNALELEDSALYLCASSRTRLSGANVLTFGAGSRLTVL.